Included here is one T cell receptor beta chain sequence, with context. This entry is derived from a study of blood T cell repertoires in COVID-19. Study details: The United States, Italy and Spain provided the acute and convalescent COVID-19 samples. The analysed material was cDNA or gDNA that came from T cells, B-cell-depleted T cells, or PBMCs.

Method: immunoSEQ multiplex PCR; TCRdb's copy keeps in-frame clones and lacks some. In the table there are some 400,000 clones, roughly nine tenths of which are singletons. CDR3 length equals 14 residues. CDR1 and CDR2 from the germline V gene are SGHTS and YDEGEE. Trimming removed 0 bases at V and 3 bases at J, with 9 bases between. The receptor was isolated from a man under 40 who had recovered from COVID-19. This chain connects TRBV5-8 to TRBJ1-1, with D unresolved. Sequencing was carried out using PBMCs or T cells enriched from blood (not recorded which). The CDR3 DNA sequence: TGTGCCAGCAGCTTGGGTGTGGGAGACACTGAAGCTTTCTTT. Its translation: CASSLGVGDTEAFF.